This T cell receptor (beta chain) was retrieved from a study of Graves' ophthalmopathy and Graves' hyperthyroidism. Deletions cut 4 bases from V and 3 bases from J, with 22 bases between. The CDR3 is 18 residues long. Germline assignment: CDR1 SEHNR and CDR2 FQNEAQ (reference sequence). Ophthalmopathy was moderately-to-severely active, CAS at least 3, NOSPECS at least 4, lasting under 3 months. Reliance was placed on clinical symptoms, serum thyroxine, TRAb, thyroid ultrasound and orbital computed tomography for diagnosis. Transcripts of RNA were the source for amplifying TCR beta CDR3 regions. The library came from an HTBI-primed first-round RT-PCR and a second-round multiplex PCR. Using its own MiXCR run on the multiplex PCR reads, TCRdb lists one record per CDR3 protein. The data contain hundreds of thousands of distinct CDR3 sequences, 40% of them seen just once; the ten biggest clones take up about 40%.

As for this clonotype: Its antigen is still unknown.

Findings and caveats of the study: Detected in blood as well were most expanded thyroid clonotypes with frequency above 0.001. Predictions made by the model for ophthalmopathy progression reached roughly 70% sensitivity and less than 80% specificity.

The sequence derives from an adult man with Graves' ophthalmopathy. Specimen: peripheral blood. The J gene is TRBJ1-5, the V gene TRBV7-9; D remains ambiguous. The CDR3 nucleotides read TGTGCCAGCAGCTCTGGACTAGCGGGAGGGCGTGACAATCAGCCCCAGCATTTT. Encoded protein: CASSSGLAGGRDNQPQHF.